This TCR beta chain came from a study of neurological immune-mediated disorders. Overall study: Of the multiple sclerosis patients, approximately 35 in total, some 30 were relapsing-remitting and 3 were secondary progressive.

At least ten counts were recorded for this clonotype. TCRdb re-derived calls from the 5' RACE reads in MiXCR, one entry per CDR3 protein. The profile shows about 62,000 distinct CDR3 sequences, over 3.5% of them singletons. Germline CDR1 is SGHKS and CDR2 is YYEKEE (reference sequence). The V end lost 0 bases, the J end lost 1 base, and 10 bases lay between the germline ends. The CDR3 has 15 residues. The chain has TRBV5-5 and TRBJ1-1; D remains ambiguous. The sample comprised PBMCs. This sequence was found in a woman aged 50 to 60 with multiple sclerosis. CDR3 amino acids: CASSLGVASNTEAFF. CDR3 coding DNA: TGTGCCAGCAGCTTGGGAGTAGCCTCGAACACTGAAGCTTTCTTT.